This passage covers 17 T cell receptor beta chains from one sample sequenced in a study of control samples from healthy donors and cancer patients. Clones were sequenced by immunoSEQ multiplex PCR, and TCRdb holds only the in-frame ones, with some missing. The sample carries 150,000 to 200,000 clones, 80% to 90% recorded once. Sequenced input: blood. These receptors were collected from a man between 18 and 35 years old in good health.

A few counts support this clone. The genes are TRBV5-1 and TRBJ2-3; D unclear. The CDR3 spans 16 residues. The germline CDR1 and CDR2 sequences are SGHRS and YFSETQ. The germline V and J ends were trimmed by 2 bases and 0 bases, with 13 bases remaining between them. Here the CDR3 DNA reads TGCGCCAGCAGCTTCCCTAAGGAGACTAGCACAGATACGCAGTATTTT. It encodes CASSFPKETSTDTQYF.

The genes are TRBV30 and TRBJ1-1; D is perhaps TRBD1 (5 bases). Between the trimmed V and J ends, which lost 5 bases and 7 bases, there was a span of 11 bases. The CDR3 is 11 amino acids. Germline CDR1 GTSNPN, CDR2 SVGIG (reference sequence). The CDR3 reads CAWVERGEAFF. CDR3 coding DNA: TGTGCCTGGGTTGAGAGGGGTGAAGCTTTCTTT.

This chain's CDR3 is CASSLRGRGGETQYF. The CDR3 region has the DNA TGTGCCAGCAGCTTACGCGGCCGGGGCGGAGAGACCCAGTACTTC. This rearrangement joins TRBV7-2 to TRBJ2-5; TRBD1 or TRBD2 may be the D gene (5 bases each). The V end was cut by 2 bases, the J end by 4 bases, with 14 bases between. The CDR3 sequence is 15 residues long. The germline V gene encodes CDR1 SGHTA and CDR2 FQGNSA.

CDR3 sequence reads: CASSIGAPAVRNQPQHF. Here the CDR3 DNA reads TGTGCCAGTAGTATAGGGGCCCCGGCAGTTCGCAATCAGCCCCAGCATTTT. This chain connects TRBV19 to TRBJ1-5; no reliable D call. The germline V gene has CDR1 LNHDA and CDR2 SQIVND (reference sequence). The ends were cut back, 1 base at V and 2 bases at J, with 15 bases in the middle. The CDR3 consists of 17 residues.

For the CDR3, the DNA is TGTGCCAGCAGCCAAGAAATGGGCGGTATGAAAGAAAAACTGTTTTTT. Translation: CASSQEMGGMKEKLFF. This chain links TRBV4-2 with TRBJ1-4; D unclear. The CDR3 sequence is 16 residues long. The V end was cut by 0 bases, the J end by 8 bases, with 16 bases between. Germline V lookup: CDR1 LGHNA, CDR2 YNFKEQ.

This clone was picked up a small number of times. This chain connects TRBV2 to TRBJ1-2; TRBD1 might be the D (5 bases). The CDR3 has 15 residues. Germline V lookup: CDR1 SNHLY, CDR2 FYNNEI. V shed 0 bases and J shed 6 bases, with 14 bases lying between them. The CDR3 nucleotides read TGTGCCAGCAGTGAAGCACTCCGGGACGGCAATGGCTACACCTTC. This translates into CASSEALRDGNGYTF. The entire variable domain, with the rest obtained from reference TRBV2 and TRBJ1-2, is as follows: EPEVTQTPSHQVTQMGQEVILRCVPISNHLYFYWYRQILGQKVEFLVSFYNNEISEKSEIFDDQFSVERPDGSNFTLKIRSTKLEDSAMYFCASSEALRDGNGYTFGSGTRLTVV.

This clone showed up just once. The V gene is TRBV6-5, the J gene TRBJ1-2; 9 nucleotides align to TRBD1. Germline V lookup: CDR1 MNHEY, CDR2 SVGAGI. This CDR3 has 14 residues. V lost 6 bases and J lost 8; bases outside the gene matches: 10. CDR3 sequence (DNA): TGTGCCAGCAGCTCAGGACAGGGGTATCAGGGCTACACCTTC. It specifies CASSSGQGYQGYTF.

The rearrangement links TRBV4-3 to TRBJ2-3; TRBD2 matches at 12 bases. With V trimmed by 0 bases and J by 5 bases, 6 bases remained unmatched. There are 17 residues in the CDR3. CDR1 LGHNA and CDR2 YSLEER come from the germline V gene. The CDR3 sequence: CASSQDSSGGARDTQYF. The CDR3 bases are TGCGCCAGCAGCCAAGATTCTAGCGGGGGGGCCAGAGATACGCAGTATTTT.

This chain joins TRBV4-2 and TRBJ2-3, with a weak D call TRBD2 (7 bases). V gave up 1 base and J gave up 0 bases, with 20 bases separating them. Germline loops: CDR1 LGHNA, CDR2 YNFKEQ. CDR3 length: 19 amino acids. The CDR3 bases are TGTGCCAGCAGCCAAGTGGGGGGGCGGGGCTTGTCTAGCACAGATACGCAGTATTTT. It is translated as CASSQVGGRGLSSTDTQYF.

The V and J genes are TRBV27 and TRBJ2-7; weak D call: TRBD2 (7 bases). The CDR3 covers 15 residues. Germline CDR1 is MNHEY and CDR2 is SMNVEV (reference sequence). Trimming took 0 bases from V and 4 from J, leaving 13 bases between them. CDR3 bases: TGTGCCAGCAGTTTATCGACGGGGGGCAGGTACGAGCAGTACTTC. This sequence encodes CASSLSTGGRYEQYF.

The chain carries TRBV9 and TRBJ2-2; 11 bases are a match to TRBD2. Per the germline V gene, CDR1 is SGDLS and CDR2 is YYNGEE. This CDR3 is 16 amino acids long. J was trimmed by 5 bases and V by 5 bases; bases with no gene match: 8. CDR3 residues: CASSETSGGLTGELFF. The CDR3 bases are TGTGCCAGCAGTGAAACTAGCGGGGGACTAACCGGGGAGCTGTTTTTT.

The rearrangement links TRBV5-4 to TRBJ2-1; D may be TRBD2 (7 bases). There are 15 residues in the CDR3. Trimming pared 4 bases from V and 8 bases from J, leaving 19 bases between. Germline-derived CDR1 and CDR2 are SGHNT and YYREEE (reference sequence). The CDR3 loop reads CASSPRFRGGDEQFF. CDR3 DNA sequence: TGTGCCAGCAGCCCCCGCTTTAGGGGGGGCGATGAGCAGTTCTTC.

CDR3 residues: CASSPTGVRGDTQYF. CDR3 sequence (DNA): TGTGCCAGCAGTCCGACAGGGGTTCGGGGAGATACGCAGTATTTT. The chain employs TRBV28 and TRBJ2-3; 8 bases fit TRBD1. V trimming: 5 bases; J trimming: 5 bases; junction bases outside the gene matches: 9. This CDR3 has 15 amino acids. The germline V gene has CDR1 MDHEN and CDR2 SYDVKM.

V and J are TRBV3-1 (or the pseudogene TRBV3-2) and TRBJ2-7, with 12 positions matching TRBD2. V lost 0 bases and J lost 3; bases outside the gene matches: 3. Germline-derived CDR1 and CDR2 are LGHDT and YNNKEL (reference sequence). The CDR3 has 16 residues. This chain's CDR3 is CASSQDLAGGFYEQYF. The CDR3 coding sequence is TGTGCCAGCAGCCAAGATCTAGCGGGGGGGTTCTACGAGCAGTACTTC.

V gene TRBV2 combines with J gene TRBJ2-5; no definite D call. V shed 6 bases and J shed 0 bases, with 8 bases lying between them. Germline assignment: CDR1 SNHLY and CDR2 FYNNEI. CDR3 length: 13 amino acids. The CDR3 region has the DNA TGTGCCAGCAGAGATGAGTACCAAGAGACCCAGTACTTC. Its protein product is CASRDEYQETQYF. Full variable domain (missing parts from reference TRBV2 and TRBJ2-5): EPEVTQTPSHQVTQMGQEVILRCVPISNHLYFYWYRQILGQKVEFLVSFYNNEISEKSEIFDDQFSVERPDGSNFTLKIRSTKLEDSAMYFCASRDEYQETQYFGPGTRLLVL.

This chain's CDR3 is CASSYYGGTNTEAFF. The DNA of the CDR3 is TGTGCCAGCAGTTACTACGGGGGAACGAACACTGAAGCTTTCTTT. This chain uses TRBV6-5 with TRBJ1-1, with a possible D match to TRBD1 (5 bases). V was clipped by 1 base and J by 1 base, with 10 bases between them. Germline CDR1 MNHEY, CDR2 SVGAGI. This CDR3 has 15 residues.

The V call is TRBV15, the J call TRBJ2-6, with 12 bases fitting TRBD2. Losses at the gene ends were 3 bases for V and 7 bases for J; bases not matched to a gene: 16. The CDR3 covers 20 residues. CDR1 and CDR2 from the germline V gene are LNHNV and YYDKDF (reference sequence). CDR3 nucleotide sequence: TGTGCCACCAGCAGGGCCCCTCGGGCTAGCGGGGGGGCGGATGCCAACGTCCTGACTTTC. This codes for CATSRAPRASGGADANVLTF. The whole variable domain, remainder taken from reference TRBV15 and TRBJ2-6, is DAMVIQNPRYQVTQFGKPVTLSCSQTLNHNVMYWYQQKSSQAPKLLFHYYDKDFNNEADTPDNFQSRRPNTSFCFLDIRSPGLGDTAMYLCATSRAPRASGGADANVLTFGAGSRLTVL.